The T cell receptor beta chain under discussion was sequenced for a study of blood T cell repertoires in COVID-19. The J segment lost 2 bases and the V segment lost 1 base, leaving 5 bases of the junction unmatched. Germline V lookup: CDR1 MNHNS, CDR2 SASEGT. This CDR3 region has 15 residues. The method was immunoSEQ multiplex PCR; TCRdb's version includes in-frame clones alone and lacks a portion of them. The sample carries approximately 110,000 clones, 86% recorded once. Sequenced material: peripheral blood. This TCR was sampled from a human donor in a cohort sampled during active COVID-19. The rearrangement links TRBV6-1 to TRBJ2-7, with 7 bases identical to TRBD1. In DNA, the CDR3 is TGTGCCAGCAGTGAAGAAGGGACAGCGGCCTACGAGCAGTACTTC. Amino acid sequence: CASSEEGTAAYEQYF.